The clone carrying this T cell receptor (beta chain) was picked up one time. The data derive from a study of blood T cell repertoires in COVID-19. Looking at the study overall: Samples representing acute and convalescent COVID-19 were sourced from the United States, Italy and Spain. The analysed material was cDNA or gDNA that came from T cells, B-cell-depleted T cells, or PBMCs.

Original processing notes: How many nucleated cells were present was estimated from reference gene primer amplification. TCRdb's table, derived via immunoSEQ multiplex PCR, lists solely in-frame clones and lacks some. V and J calls plus clone size are reproduced from that table; the DNA served to infer D and trimming. Of approximately 100,000 clones listed, 80% to 90% are singletons. The receptor comes from a human donor in a cohort sampled during active COVID-19. The specimen was peripheral blood.

CDR3 bases: TGTGCCAGTACCTATGATCCGGCGGGGCGCACAGATACGCAGTATTTT. Its translation is CASTYDPAGRTDTQYF. The genes are TRBV19 and TRBJ2-3; D may be TRBD2 (6 bases). This CDR3 is 16 amino acids long. With 7 bases removed from V and 1 base from J, the gap between germline ends came to 18 bases. Germline CDR1 LNHDA, CDR2 SQIVND (reference sequence).